This TCR beta chain is from a study of blood T cell repertoires in COVID-19. As originally analysed: Reference gene primer amplification in the assay estimated nucleated cell counts. Data came from immunoSEQ multiplex PCR; TCRdb stores just in-frame clones and leaves some out. The V and J calls and the clone size are those of that table, but D and trimming were determined from the DNA. Found here are a few hundred thousand clones, 88% of them singletons; the top ten hold roughly an eighth. This clone was observed a single time. Germline V lookup: CDR1 LNHDA, CDR2 SQIVND (reference sequence). The V segment lost 4 bases and the J segment 5 bases; nucleotides outside the gene matches: 1. This CDR3 has 14 amino acids.

This rearrangement joins TRBV19 to TRBJ2-2, with 10 bases that match TRBD1. The source material was peripheral blood. The clonotype was recovered from a woman between 50 and 59 years old with COVID-19, enrolled during active disease. The CDR3: CASSKGQGTGELFF. DNA for the CDR3: TGTGCCAGTAGTAAGGGACAGGGGACCGGGGAGCTGTTTTTT.